What follows are 2 T cell receptor beta chains derived from one specimen sequenced in a study of T cell changes during pregnancy in multiple sclerosis. Generated by immunoSEQ multiplex PCR, the TCRdb table keeps only in-frame clones and is missing some. The data hold some 43,000 clones, with 85% to 95% observed a single time. Here the sequenced sample was CD8+ T cells from peripheral blood mononuclear cells, taken in the third trimester of pregnancy. Receptors were obtained from a female donor with multiple sclerosis, enrolled in a pregnancy study.

J is TRBJ2-5 and V is TRBV6-5; TRBD2 is a possible D gene (6 bases). Germline CDR1 is MNHEY and CDR2 is SVGAGI. The CDR3 is 15 residues long. Trimming cost V 5 bases and J 0 bases, with 13 bases left between them. CDR3 DNA sequence: TGTGCCAGCAGTCCCACTATAGCGGACCAAGAGACCCAGTACTTC. Translated: CASSPTIADQETQYF.

The genes are TRBV2 and TRBJ2-3, with 8 bases fitting TRBD1. The CDR3 covers 14 residues. J was trimmed by 12 bases and V by 8 bases; bases with no gene match: 16. CDR1 is SNHLY, CDR2 FYNNEI, per germline. The DNA of the CDR3 is TGTGCCAGCCGGAGGGCAGGGGGCCCTCCCGACCAGTATTTT. Encoded protein: CASRRAGGPPDQYF.